This T cell receptor (beta chain) was identified during a study of CD8 T cells in Susac syndrome. Germline-derived CDR1 and CDR2 are SGHTA and FQGNSA. This CDR3 contains 15 residues. Deletions cut 7 bases from V and 4 bases from J, with 19 bases between. TCR beta sequencing was performed on blood CD8+ and CD4+ T cells. Roughly 0.45 to 1 ug RNA was reverse transcribed with random hexamers. Amplification of TCR beta CDR3 by immunoSEQ multiplex PCR spanned 54 Vbeta and 13 Jbeta. TCRdb re-called the immunoSEQ multiplex PCR reads with MiXCR, one entry per CDR3 protein. The sample carries around 150,000 distinct CDR3 sequences, about 95% recorded once.

J is TRBJ1-2 and V is TRBV7-2; no firm D call. The sequenced sample was CD4+ T cells from PBMCs. The TCR comes from a human donor with multiple sclerosis. CDR3 sequence (DNA): TGTGCCAGCAAAGATTTTTCTGGGAGGTCCTATGGCTACACCTTC. As protein: CASKDFSGRSYGYTF. Combining the CDR3 with reference TRBV7-2 and TRBJ1-2 gives the whole variable domain GAGVSQSPSNKVTEKGKDVELRCDPISGHTALYWYRQSLGQGLEFLIYFQGNSAPDKSGLPSDRFSAERTGGSVSTLTIQRTQQEDSAVYLCASKDFSGRSYGYTFGSGTRLTVV.